The sequence of this T cell receptor (beta chain) was determined in a study of blood T cell repertoires in COVID-19. The wider study: Sites across the United States, Italy and Spain contributed samples from acute and convalescent COVID-19. PBMCs, B-cell-depleted T cells, or T cells provided the cDNA or gDNA that made up the material.

Authors' analysis steps: Estimated nucleated cell counts came from reference gene primer amplification. TCRdb's table, derived via immunoSEQ multiplex PCR, lists solely in-frame clones and lacks some. The V and J calls and clone size are taken from that table; D and trimming were inferred from the DNA. The table includes approximately 250,000 clones, roughly 80% detected once. In this sample, this clone turned up a few times. The sample was peripheral blood. This TCR was sampled from a woman between 45 and 65 years old with acute or convalescent COVID-19.

The CDR3 DNA reads TGTGCCACCCGAGGGCCGGCTAGCTATGGCTACACCTTC. Protein product: CATRGPASYGYTF. The chain carries TRBV2 and TRBJ1-2; D gene uncertain. In germline, CDR1 is SNHLY, CDR2 FYNNEI. The CDR3 length is 13 residues. The V gene lost 10 bases and the J gene lost 4 bases, with 16 bases spanning the gap.